This T cell receptor (beta chain) was identified during a study of early T cells in non-severe SARS-CoV-2 infection. Study in general: Chains were not paired, and sequencing was done on bulk RNA from unsorted whole blood. Whole-study findings and limits: In VDJdb matching, anti-spike CD8 responses were favored while private and CD4 specificities went missing.

Each single cDNA molecule received a unique molecular identifier. TCRdb passed the 5' RACE reads through MiXCR, listing each CDR3 protein once. The data contain under 65,000 distinct CDR3 sequences, roughly an eighth of them seen just once; the ten biggest clones take up 1.4%. CDR3 length: 12 residues. Trimming pared 3 bases from V and 10 bases from J, leaving 13 bases between. Per germline, CDR1 DFQATT and CDR2 SNEGSKA (reference sequence). This clonotype was found many times. Antigen: not known. Sequenced: whole blood. The TCR comes from an adult who was a healthcare worker with PCR-confirmed SARS-CoV-2 infection or an uninfected control (not recorded which). The genes are TRBV20-1 and TRBJ1-5; tentative D call: TRBD1 (5 bases). The CDR3 loop reads CSARARGGPQHF. In DNA form, the CDR3 reads TGCAGTGCTAGGGCCCGGGGCGGCCCCCAGCATTTT.